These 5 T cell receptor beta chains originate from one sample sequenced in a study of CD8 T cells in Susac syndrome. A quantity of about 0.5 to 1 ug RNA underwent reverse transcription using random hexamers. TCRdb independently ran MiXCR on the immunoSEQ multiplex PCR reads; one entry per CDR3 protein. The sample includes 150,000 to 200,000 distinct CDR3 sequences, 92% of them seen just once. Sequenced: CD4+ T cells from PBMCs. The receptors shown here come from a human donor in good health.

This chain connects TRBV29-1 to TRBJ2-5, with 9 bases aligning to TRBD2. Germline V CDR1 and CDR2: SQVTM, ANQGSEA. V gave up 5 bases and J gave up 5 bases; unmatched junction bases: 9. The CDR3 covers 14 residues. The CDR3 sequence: CSVSLSGRGETQYF. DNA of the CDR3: TGCAGCGTTTCCCTTAGCGGGAGAGGGGAGACCCAGTACTTC.

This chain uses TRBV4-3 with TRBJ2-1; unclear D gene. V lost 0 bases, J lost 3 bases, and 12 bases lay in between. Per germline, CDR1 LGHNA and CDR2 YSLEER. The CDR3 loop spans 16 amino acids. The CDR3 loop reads CASSQEGPRSYNEQFF. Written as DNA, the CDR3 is TGCGCCAGCAGCCAAGAAGGACCTCGGAGCTACAATGAGCAGTTCTTC.

This chain's CDR3 is CASTSSDREGYTF. Written as DNA, the CDR3 is TGTGCCAGTACCTCCTCTGACAGGGAAGGCTACACCTTC. The rearrangement joins TRBV19 to TRBJ1-2, with 7 positions matching TRBD1. With 7 bases clipped from V and 8 bases from J, the junction kept 10 bases outside the gene matches. The CDR3 runs 13 residues. Germline lookup yields CDR1 LNHDA and CDR2 SQIVND (reference sequence). The full variable domain, with the rest looked up from reference TRBV19 and TRBJ1-2, is DGGITQSPKYLFRKEGQNVTLSCEQNLNHDAMYWYRQDPGQGLRLIYYSQIVNDFQKGDIAEGYSVSREKKESFPLTVTSAQKNPTAFYLCASTSSDREGYTFGSGTRLTVV.

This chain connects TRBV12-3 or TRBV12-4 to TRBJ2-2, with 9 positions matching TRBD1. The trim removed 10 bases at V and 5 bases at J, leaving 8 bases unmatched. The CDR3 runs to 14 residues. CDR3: CATKQGTGTGELFF. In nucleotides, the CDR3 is TGTGCCACCAAACAGGGGACAGGGACCGGGGAGCTGTTTTTT.

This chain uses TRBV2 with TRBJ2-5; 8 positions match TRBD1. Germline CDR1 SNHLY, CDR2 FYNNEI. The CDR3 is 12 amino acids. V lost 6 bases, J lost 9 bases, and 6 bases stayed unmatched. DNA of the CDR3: TGTGCCAGCAGGGGGACAGGAGATCCCCAGTACTTC. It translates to CASRGTGDPQYF.